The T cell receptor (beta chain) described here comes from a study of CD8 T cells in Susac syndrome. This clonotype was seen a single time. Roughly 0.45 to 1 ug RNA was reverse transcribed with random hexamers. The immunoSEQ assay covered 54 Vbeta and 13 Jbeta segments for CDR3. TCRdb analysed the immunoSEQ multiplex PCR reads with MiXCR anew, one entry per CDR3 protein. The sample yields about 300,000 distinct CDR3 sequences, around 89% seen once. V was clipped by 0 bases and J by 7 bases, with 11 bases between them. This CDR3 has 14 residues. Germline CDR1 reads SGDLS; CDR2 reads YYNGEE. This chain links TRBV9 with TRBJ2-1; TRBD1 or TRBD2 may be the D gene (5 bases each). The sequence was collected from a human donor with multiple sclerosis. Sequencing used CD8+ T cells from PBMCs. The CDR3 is CASSVAGGRNEQFF. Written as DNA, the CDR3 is TGTGCCAGCAGCGTAGCTGGGGGTAGGAATGAGCAGTTCTTC.